The 8 T cell receptor beta chains in this list originate from one sample, sequenced in a study of blood T cells in healthy people across ages. The use of a sample-barcoded 5' primer and a J-beta primer mix characterized a second PCR of about 6 to 12 cycles. Using its own MiXCR run on the 5' RACE reads, TCRdb lists one record per CDR3 protein. The sample shows roughly 900,000 distinct CDR3 sequences, around 26% of them seen only once. The sample comprised blood. The receptors derive from a woman over 75 in good health.

This clonotype was detected ten times or more. The J gene is TRBJ2-1, the V gene TRBV10-3, with 8 bases matching TRBD1. In germline, CDR1 is ENHRY, CDR2 SYGVKD. The junction had 4 bases not matched to a gene; V was cut back by 4 bases and J by 5 bases. This CDR3 spans 14 amino acids. The DNA for the CDR3 is TGTGCCATCAGTGTTCAGGGGGCTAACAATGAGCAGTTCTTC. This encodes CAISVQGANNEQFF.

This clonotype was found many times. J is TRBJ2-3 and V is TRBV11-2; D not resolved. Germline V CDR1 and CDR2: SGHAT, FQNNGV. The CDR3 has 12 amino acids. V lost 6 bases, J lost 4 bases, and 8 bases lay in between. DNA of the CDR3: TGTGCCAGCAGGGTAGTCCCAGATACGCAGTATTTT. Residues: CASRVVPDTQYF.

This clonotype was seen many times. V and J are TRBV27 and TRBJ1-2, with D possibly being TRBD1 (5 bases). Germline CDR1 MNHEY, CDR2 SMNVEV (reference sequence). Deletions cut 5 bases from V and 0 bases from J, with 10 bases between. This CDR3 spans 14 amino acids. CDR3 DNA sequence: TGTGCCAGCAGTGGGACGGCTACTAACTATGGCTACACCTTC. It translates to CASSGTATNYGYTF.

The table lists this clonotype with a few counts. The rearrangement uses TRBV29-1 and TRBJ2-2, with 8 bases aligning to TRBD1. Germline CDR1 SQVTM, CDR2 ANQGSEA. V lost 6 bases to trimming and J lost 4 bases; unmatched junction nucleotides: 10. The CDR3 runs 15 residues. The CDR3 here is CSVRTGSVSTGELFF. The CDR3 DNA sequence: TGCAGCGTCCGGACAGGGTCCGTCTCCACCGGGGAGCTGTTTTTT.

V gene TRBV2 combines with J gene TRBJ2-5; 8 nucleotides line up with TRBD2. Germline values: CDR1 SNHLY, CDR2 FYNNEI. The junction had 6 bases not matched to a gene; V was cut back by 5 bases and J by 1 base. This CDR3 has 15 amino acids. The CDR3 DNA reads TGTGCCAGCAGTCGGGCGGGGGGATCCCAAGAGACCCAGTACTTC. This translates into CASSRAGGSQETQYF.

This clonotype was seen repeatedly, ten times or more. This chain joins TRBV15 and TRBJ2-7; 7 bases map to TRBD1. Germline CDR1 is LNHNV and CDR2 is YYDKDF (reference sequence). CDR3 length: 13 residues. J was trimmed by 3 bases and V by 3 bases; bases with no gene match: 2. The CDR3 nucleotides are TGTGCCACCAGCAGCGGGGACAGCTACGAGCAGTACTTC. This encodes CATSSGDSYEQYF.

This clonotype was seen more than once but under ten times. This chain joins TRBV2 and TRBJ2-4; D ambiguous. Trimming removed 4 bases at V and 0 bases at J, with 13 bases between. Germline CDR1 SNHLY, CDR2 FYNNEI. The CDR3 totals 16 residues. The CDR3 sequence: CASSGTLLLAKNIQYF. The CDR3 DNA follows: TGTGCCAGCAGTGGGACCTTACTACTAGCCAAAAACATTCAGTACTTC.

This chain joins TRBV20-1 and TRBJ2-3, with D perhaps matching TRBD1 (6 bases). Between the trimmed V and J ends, which lost 6 bases and 5 bases, there was a span of 24 bases. Germline CDR1 is DFQATT and CDR2 is SNEGSKA (reference sequence). CDR3 size: 16 residues. The CDR3 DNA reads TGCAGTGCAACACCCGTAAACAGGGACGAGGTAGATACGCAGTATTTT. This translates into CSATPVNRDEVDTQYF.